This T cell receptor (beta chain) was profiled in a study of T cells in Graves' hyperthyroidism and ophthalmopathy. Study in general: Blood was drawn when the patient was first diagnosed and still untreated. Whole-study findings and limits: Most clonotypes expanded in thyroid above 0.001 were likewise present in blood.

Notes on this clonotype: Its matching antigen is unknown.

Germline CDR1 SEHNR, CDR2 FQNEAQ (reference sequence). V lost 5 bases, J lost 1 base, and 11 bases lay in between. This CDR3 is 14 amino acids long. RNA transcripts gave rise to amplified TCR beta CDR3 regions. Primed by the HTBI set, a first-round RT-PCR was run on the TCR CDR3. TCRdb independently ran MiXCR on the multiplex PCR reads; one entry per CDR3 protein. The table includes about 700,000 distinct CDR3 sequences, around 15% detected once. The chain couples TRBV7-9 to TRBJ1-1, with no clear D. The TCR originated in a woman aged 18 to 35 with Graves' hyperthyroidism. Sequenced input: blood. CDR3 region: CASSLDTPNTEAFF. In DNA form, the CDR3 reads TGTGCCAGCAGCCTCGACACGCCGAACACTGAAGCTTTCTTT.